A selection of T cell receptor beta chains follows, all from one sample in a study of chemoradiotherapy in HPV16-positive cancers. The protocol was immunoSEQ multiplex PCR, while the TCRdb copy is restricted to in-frame clones and leaves out a portion. Of tens of thousands of clones listed, approximately 95% are singletons. Sampling took place from a patient who underwent chemoradiotherapy. Receptors originate from a human donor with HPV-associated anogenital cancer. Both conserved end residues are part of each CDR3. The order of the fields is CDR3 length, J gene, clone size, V gene, D gene, CDR3 DNA, CDR3 protein. The D gene is left open where the match is weak. A row's size may be missing; if present it is once, few, many or a size class.

14 TRBJ2-5 - TRBV6-5 TRBD2 TGTGCCAGCAGTCCCCTGGGGGGGAAAGAGACCCAGTACTTC CASSPLGGKETQYF
15 TRBJ2-3 - TRBV4-1 - TGCGCCAGCAGCCAAGATTGGCCGTCCGTAGATACGCAGTATTTT CASSQDWPSVDTQYF
15 TRBJ1-5 - TRBV28 TRBD1 TGTGCCATACGGGAGACAGGGTTTAAGAGTCAGCCCCAGCATTTT CAIRETGFKSQPQHF
13 TRBJ2-5 - TRBV28 - TGTGCCAGCAGCGGACCTTGGCAAGAGACCCAGTACTTC CASSGPWQETQYF
15 TRBJ1-6 - TRBV5-1 - TGCGCCAGCAGCGGGGGGGGGACAAGTGATTCACCCCTCCACTTT CASSGGGTSDSPLHF
15 TRBJ2-2 few TRBV4-2 - TGTGCCAGCAGCCAAGATAAGGTCAACACCGGGGAGCTGTTTTTT CASSQDKVNTGELFF
15 TRBJ2-3 - TRBV6-1 - TGTGCCAGCAGGGTGCCACAGGCCGGCACAGATACGCAGTATTTT CASRVPQAGTDTQYF
15 TRBJ1-5 - TRBV7-2 TRBD1 TGTGCCAGCAGCTTAGAGGGACAGGGTTATCAGCCCCAGCATTTT CASSLEGQGYQPQHF
15 TRBJ2-1 - TRBV7-2 - TGTGCCAGCAGCTTAACCGGGACCTCCTACAATGAGCAGTTCTTC CASSLTGTSYNEQFF
15 TRBJ2-3 once TRBV5-6 TRBD2 TGTGCCAGCAGCTTGGCAGGGAGGGGAACAGATACGCAGTATTTT CASSLAGRGTDTQYF
15 TRBJ1-2 - TRBV7-8 TRBD1 TGTGCCAGCAGCTTAAGAGAGACAGGGAGATATGGCTACACCTTC CASSLRETGRYGYTF
13 TRBJ2-4 - TRBV11-2 TRBD2 TGTGCCAGCAGCCCCTCCCCGACTAGCACTCAGTACTTC CASSPSPTSTQYF
15 TRBJ1-2 - TRBV6-1 - TGTGCCAGCAGTGAAGAAGGGGGGACACTCTATGGCTACACCTTC CASSEEGGTLYGYTF
12 TRBJ1-1 - TRBV28 - TGTGCCAGCAGTAGGGGAGCGCCTAAAGCTTTCTTT CASSRGAPKAFF
13 TRBJ1-2 - TRBV5-1 TRBD1 TGCGCCAGCAGCTTAACAGGGGGCTCTGGCTACACCTTC CASSLTGGSGYTF
13 TRBJ2-1 - TRBV2 - TGTGCCAGCAGTCCCCGTCTACAGGGTCAGCAGTTCTTC CASSPRLQGQQFF
14 TRBJ2-2 - TRBV2 - TGTGCCAGCAATTTTCGCGTCAACGGCGGGGAGCTGTTTTTT CASNFRVNGGELFF
16 TRBJ2-1 - TRBV19 TRBD1 TGTGCCAGTAGTAAGCGACAGGGCACAACCTACAATGAGCAGTTCTTC CASSKRQGTTYNEQFF
15 TRBJ2-7 - TRBV6-1 TRBD2 TGTGCCAGCAGTGAGCCGGGAGGCCTCCAGGTCGAGCAGTACTTC CASSEPGGLQVEQYF
14 TRBJ2-2 once TRBV7-9 TRBD2 TGTGCCGTCGGACCGGGACTACTCACCGGGGAGCTGTTTTTT CAVGPGLLTGELFF
16 TRBJ1-2 - TRBV6-4 TRBD1 TGTGCCAGCGCCCGGACAGGGGCGAAAGAAAACTATGGCTACACCTTC CASARTGAKENYGYTF
13 TRBJ2-2 - TRBV27 - TGTGCCAGCAGTGGACGGGGCGCCGGGGAGCTGTTTTTT CASSGRGAGELFF
13 TRBJ1-1 - TRBV10-3 - TGTGCCATCAGCCTACAGCGGAACACTGAAGCTTTCTTT CAISLQRNTEAFF
11 TRBJ2-7 - TRBV5-1 - TGCGCCAGCTCCTTGGGCTACGAGCAGTACTTC CASSLGYEQYF
14 TRBJ2-7 - TRBV30 TRBD1 TGTGCCTGGATTGGGCAGGGGGAGATCTACGAGCAGTACTTC CAWIGQGEIYEQYF
16 TRBJ2-3 - TRBV6-4 TRBD2 TGTGCCAGCAGTGACTCGATACTAGCGGGAAGAGATACGCAGTATTTT CASSDSILAGRDTQYF
15 TRBJ2-1 - TRBV5-4 - TGTGCCAGCAGCCAAGGGGGGTATACCTACAATGAGCAGTTCTTC CASSQGGYTYNEQFF
18 TRBJ2-1 - TRBV27 TRBD1 TGTGCCAGCAGGCTAAAATGGGACAGAACTAGCTCCTACAATGAGCAGTTCTTC CASRLKWDRTSSYNEQFF